Presented here are 30 T cell receptor beta chains from one specimen sequenced in a study of identical twins. TCRdb reprocessed the 5' RACE reads via MiXCR and lists one record per CDR3 protein. The sample contains 500,000 to 650,000 distinct CDR3 sequences, about 7.1% of which appear only once. The sample also formed part of further work on yellow fever vaccine responses in identical twins.

The source material was PBMCs. All receptors derive from a woman aged 18-29 years in good health.

This clonotype was found many times. The CDR3 nucleotides are TGTGCCAGCAGCCAAGATATGGACAGGGGTGTTGGGTATGGCTACACCTTC. As protein: CASSQDMDRGVGYGYTF. The chain employs TRBV3-1 and TRBJ1-2; 9 bases are shared with TRBD1. The V gene's germline CDR1 is LGHDT and CDR2 YNNKEL (reference sequence). With 0 bases clipped from V and 5 bases from J, the junction kept 10 bases outside the gene matches. The CDR3 runs to 17 residues.

This clonotype has more than one count but fewer than ten. The V and J genes are TRBV4-2 and TRBJ2-7, with TRBD2 matching over 13 bases. Germline CDR1 reads LGHNA; CDR2 reads YNFKEQ. This CDR3 is built from 16 residues. With V trimmed by 1 base and J by 2 bases, 2 bases remained unmatched. CDR3 loop: CASSQGLAGGAYEQYF. CDR3 DNA sequence: TGTGCCAGCAGCCAAGGACTAGCGGGAGGTGCCTACGAGCAGTACTTC.

J is TRBJ2-2 and V is TRBV5-1, with 7 bases aligning to TRBD1. CDR1 is SGHRS and CDR2 is YFSETQ in the germline V gene. V was pared by 4 bases and J by 9 bases, with 12 bases of the junction left unmatched. This CDR3 region has 15 residues. The CDR3, as DNA: TGCGCCAGCAGCACCGACAGGGATAGAGGGCGGGAGCTGTTTTTT. Translated, it gives CASSTDRDRGRELFF.

This clonotype has a handful of counts. The chain joins TRBV24-1 to TRBJ2-1, with TRBD1 as a possible D gene (5 bases). The V gene lost 3 bases and the J gene lost 3 bases, with 14 bases spanning the gap. The CDR3 is 16 residues long. The germline gives CDR1 KGHDR, CDR2 SFDVKD. The CDR3 DNA reads TGTGCCACCAGTGATCCTATGACAGACCACTACAATGAGCAGTTCTTC. This sequence encodes CATSDPMTDHYNEQFF.

This clonotype has a handful of counts. This rearrangement joins TRBV2 to TRBJ2-5; 9 nucleotides agree with TRBD2. This CDR3 spans 16 amino acids. The germline V gene has CDR1 SNHLY and CDR2 FYNNEI. Losses at the gene ends were 2 bases for V and 2 bases for J; bases not matched to a gene: 6. DNA of the CDR3: TGTGCCAGCAGTGAACGCGGGGGGGGAGTTCAAGAGACCCAGTACTTC. Translated, it gives CASSERGGGVQETQYF.

V gene TRBV20-1 combines with J gene TRBJ2-1; D is uncertain. Germline CDR1 reads DFQATT; CDR2 reads SNEGSKA (reference sequence). The CDR3 contains 16 residues. Trimming removed 1 base from V and 7 bases from J, with 20 bases in between. The CDR3 here is CSARGPWPNLDNEQFF. As DNA, the CDR3 is TGCAGTGCTAGAGGCCCATGGCCGAACCTAGATAATGAGCAGTTCTTC.

V gene TRBV7-9 combines with J gene TRBJ2-2; possibly TRBD1 for D (6 bases). CDR1 and CDR2 from the germline V gene are SEHNR and FQNEAQ (reference sequence). Deletions cut 7 bases from V and 3 bases from J, with 21 bases between. This CDR3 is built from 17 residues. CDR3: CASTSPQAGEYTGELFF. DNA of the CDR3: TGTGCCAGCACCTCCCCGCAGGCAGGGGAATACACCGGGGAGCTGTTTTTT.

The chain is built from TRBV7-9 and TRBJ2-7; weak D call: TRBD1 (6 bases). CDR1 SEHNR and CDR2 FQNEAQ come from the germline V gene (reference sequence). The V gene lost 2 bases and the J gene lost 3 bases, with 11 bases spanning the gap. This CDR3 contains 14 residues. CDR3 coding DNA: TGTGCCAGCAGCTTATGGGGACAATTCTACGAGCAGTACTTC. It codes for CASSLWGQFYEQYF.

This clonotype was seen once. This sequence joins TRBV20-1 and TRBJ2-7; D is undetermined. The CDR3 runs 14 residues. With 0 bases removed from V and 0 bases from J, the gap between germline ends came to 9 bases. The germline V gene has CDR1 DFQATT and CDR2 SNEGSKA (reference sequence). CDR3 nucleotides: TGCAGTGCTAGAGATCTCCACAGCTCCTACGAGCAGTACTTC. As protein: CSARDLHSSYEQYF.

This clonotype appeared a few times. This sequence joins TRBV12-3 or TRBV12-4 and TRBJ2-3; TRBD2 matches 8 bases. The junction had 11 bases not matched to a gene; V was cut back by 6 bases and J by 6 bases. There are 15 residues in the CDR3. The CDR3 loop reads CASRRERELMDTQYF. In DNA form, the CDR3 reads TGTGCCAGCAGGAGAGAGCGGGAGTTGATGGATACGCAGTATTTT.

This clonotype was counted only a few times. The V gene is TRBV20-1, the J gene TRBJ2-5, with D perhaps matching TRBD1 or TRBD2 (6 bases each). The CDR3 loop spans 13 amino acids. Germline V gives CDR1 DFQATT, CDR2 SNEGSKA (reference sequence). Deletions cut 0 bases from V and 5 bases from J, with 10 bases between. In DNA form, the CDR3 reads TGCAGTGCTAGAGACGGGGGCCTGGAGACCCAGTACTTC. It codes for CSARDGGLETQYF.

This clonotype was detected many times. The rearrangement joins TRBV11-2 to TRBJ2-3, with unresolved D. This CDR3 spans 12 amino acids. Germline V CDR1 and CDR2: SGHAT, FQNNGV. The V and J ends lost 1 base and 6 bases respectively, with 5 bases between them. CDR3 sequence (DNA): TGTGCCAGCAGCTTAGTGCAGGATACGCAGTATTTT. Residues: CASSLVQDTQYF.

V and J are TRBV10-3 and TRBJ2-7, with D unresolved. Germline V gene data show CDR1 as ENHRY and CDR2 as SYGVKD. The CDR3 spans 14 residues. The V end was cut by 2 bases, the J end by 3 bases, with 11 bases between. DNA of the CDR3: TGTGCCATCAGTGAGGGTGGTACGTTCTACGAGCAGTACTTC. Amino acids: CAISEGGTFYEQYF.

At least ten counts were recorded for this clonotype. The junction departs from germline at one end; a sequencing error may be responsible. The rearrangement uses TRBV7-9 and TRBJ2-2, with TRBD1 matching 9 bases. Germline V gene lookup returns CDR1 SEHNR and CDR2 FQNEAQ (reference sequence). This CDR3 comprises 11 residues. The CDR3 sequence is CASSVTGGLFF. The CDR3 DNA follows: TGTGCCAGCAGCGTGACAGGGGGGCTGTTTTTT. The full variable domain, its missing parts supplied by reference TRBV7-9 and TRBJ2-2, is DTGVSQNPRHKITKRGQNVTFRCDPISEHNRLYWYRQTLGQGPEFLTYFQNEAQLEKSRLLSDRFSAERPKGSFSTLEIQRTEQGDSAMYLCASSVTGGLFFGEGSRLTVL.

This clonotype was counted ten times or more. J is TRBJ1-4 and V is TRBV12-3 or TRBV12-4, with D possibly being TRBD1 (6 bases). The CDR3 is 13 residues long. Trimming pared 3 bases from V and 7 bases from J, leaving 9 bases between. CDR3 residues: CASSLGDTEKLFF. The DNA of the CDR3 is TGTGCCAGCAGTTTGGGGGACACTGAAAAACTGTTTTTT.

The chain combines TRBV20-1 with TRBJ1-4; the D is unclear. V was pared by 6 bases and J by 8 bases, with 16 bases between. This CDR3 has 13 amino acids. Germline CDR1 and CDR2: DFQATT and SNEGSKA (reference sequence). CDR3 sequence (DNA): TGCAGTGCGACCGCTAGGGCAGAAGAAAAACTGTTTTTT. Translation: CSATARAEEKLFF.

The chain employs TRBV3-1 and TRBJ2-7, with 7 bases fitting TRBD2. This CDR3 has 13 residues. The J segment lost 10 bases and the V segment lost 2 bases, leaving 8 bases of the junction unmatched. Germline CDR1 LGHDT, CDR2 YNNKEL (reference sequence). The CDR3 here is CASSQSSGGPQYV. CDR3 in DNA: TGTGCCAGCAGCCAAAGCTCGGGAGGACCCCAGTACGTC.

This clonotype has a count of ten or more. This sequence joins TRBV20-1 and TRBJ2-7; TRBD2 aligns across 7 bases. Losses at the gene ends were 6 bases for V and 6 bases for J; bases not matched to a gene: 14. The germline CDR1 and CDR2 sequences are DFQATT and SNEGSKA (reference sequence). The CDR3 totals 14 residues. The CDR3 reads CSANSGLASGEQYF. In DNA form, the CDR3 reads TGCAGTGCAAATAGCGGGTTAGCTTCTGGCGAGCAGTACTTC.

This clonotype has a handful of counts. The chain joins TRBV25-1 to TRBJ1-5, with D possibly being TRBD1 (5 bases). V shed 3 bases and J shed 7 bases, with 13 bases lying between them. This CDR3 spans 14 amino acids. The germline V gene has CDR1 MGHDK and CDR2 SYGVNS. CDR3 sequence: CASSDRGTYQPQHF. CDR3 DNA: TGTGCCAGCAGTGATCGCGGGACCTACCAGCCCCAGCATTTT.

This clonotype was detected ten times or more. The chain links TRBV20-1 to TRBJ2-3, with D unresolved. The V gene's germline CDR1 is DFQATT and CDR2 SNEGSKA (reference sequence). This CDR3 is 14 amino acids long. V dropped 1 base and J dropped 2 bases, with 10 bases sitting between them. The CDR3 loop is CSARALSHTDTQYF. As DNA, the CDR3 is TGCAGTGCTAGAGCGCTCTCCCACACAGATACGCAGTATTTT.

This clonotype was counted ten times or more. V gene TRBV7-8 combines with J gene TRBJ1-5; 8 bases are a match to TRBD1. The CDR3 consists of 15 residues. With V trimmed by 4 bases and J by 5 bases, 7 bases remained unmatched. Germline CDR1 reads SGHVS; CDR2 reads FQNEAQ. As DNA, the CDR3 is TGTGCCAGCAGCTCCCGGACAGGGAACGATCAGCCCCAGCATTTT. It encodes CASSSRTGNDQPQHF.

The CDR3 is CASMRGTEAFF. The CDR3 DNA sequence: TGTGCCAGCATGAGGGGCACTGAAGCTTTCTTT. This chain links TRBV6-1 with TRBJ1-1; D possibly corresponds to TRBD1 (5 bases). CDR1 and CDR2 from the germline V gene are MNHNS and SASEGT. V was cut by 7 bases and J by 4 bases, with 7 bases left in between. This CDR3 contains 11 residues.

This rearrangement joins TRBV24-1 to TRBJ2-4; maybe TRBD2 (6 bases). Trimming shortened V by 4 bases and J by 9 bases, and 24 bases separated the two germline ends. From germline, CDR1 is KGHDR and CDR2 SFDVKD. This CDR3 has 17 amino acids. DNA of the CDR3: TGTGCCACCAGTGACGCACGGGACTCCCGAAACGTTTTCATTCAGTACTTC. Its protein product is CATSDARDSRNVFIQYF.

This clonotype has at least ten counts. The gene calls are TRBV5-1 and TRBJ2-4; D is ambiguous. This CDR3 has 17 amino acids. V shed 0 bases and J shed 2 bases, with 15 bases lying between them. CDR1 and CDR2 from the germline V gene are SGHRS and YFSETQ. This CDR3 reads CASSLATITVTKNIQYF. The CDR3 coding sequence is TGCGCCAGCAGCTTGGCCACAATTACTGTAACCAAAAACATTCAGTACTTC.

The V and J genes are TRBV6-5 and TRBJ2-6; TRBD1 agrees at 8 bases. The CDR3 has 17 amino acids. Looked up from germline, CDR1 is MNHEY and CDR2 is SVGAGI. With V trimmed by 2 bases and J by 2 bases, 5 bases remained unmatched. The CDR3 reads CASSYGQGAPGANVLTF. The CDR3 coding sequence is TGTGCCAGCAGTTACGGGCAGGGGGCGCCTGGGGCCAACGTCCTGACTTTC.

This clonotype was found many times. The chain carries TRBV20-1 and TRBJ2-1, with D perhaps assigned TRBD1 or TRBD2 (5 bases each). The germline gives CDR1 DFQATT, CDR2 SNEGSKA (reference sequence). Between the trimmed V and J ends, which lost 0 bases and 8 bases, there was a span of 20 bases. CDR3 size: 16 residues. This CDR3 reads CSARDGRGTAADEQFF. DNA for the CDR3: TGCAGTGCTAGAGATGGCCGTGGGACCGCCGCCGATGAGCAGTTCTTC.

A few counts support this clonotype. The chain employs TRBV12-3 or TRBV12-4 and TRBJ2-4, with 10 bases lining up with TRBD1. The CDR3 loop spans 16 amino acids. The V segment lost 7 bases and the J segment 0 bases; nucleotides outside the gene matches: 6. In DNA, the CDR3 is TGTGCCAGCAAGCGGACAGGGGGGTTAGCCAAAAACATTCAGTACTTC. Protein product: CASKRTGGLAKNIQYF.

This clonotype was seen more than once but under ten times. The chain couples TRBV4-1 to TRBJ2-2, with a possible D match to TRBD2 (6 bases). The CDR3 covers 17 residues. Trimming took 2 bases from V and 7 from J, leaving 20 bases between them. Germline V gene lookup returns CDR1 MGHRA and CDR2 YSYEKL. CDR3 coding DNA: TGCGCCAGCAGCCAAACCAGAGGGCTAGCGAAGGGCGGGGAGCTGTTTTTT. Translating gives CASSQTRGLAKGGELFF.

This clonotype was counted at least ten times. V gene TRBV25-1 combines with J gene TRBJ1-6, with D perhaps TRBD1 (5 bases). The CDR3 is 15 residues long. The V gene lost 1 base and the J gene lost 5 bases, with 9 bases spanning the gap. Germline V gene lookup returns CDR1 MGHDK and CDR2 SYGVNS. The chain's CDR3 is CASSESLGDNSPLHF. In nucleotides, the CDR3 is TGTGCCAGCAGTGAATCGCTAGGGGATAATTCACCCCTCCACTTT.

This clonotype was seen a handful of times. The chain links TRBV14 to TRBJ2-2; D not certain. Germline lookup yields CDR1 SGHDN and CDR2 FVKESK. Trimming removed 2 bases at V and 2 bases at J, with 12 bases between. The CDR3 is 16 residues long. This chain's CDR3 is CASSQHVNSNTGELFF. CDR3 nucleotides: TGTGCCAGCAGCCAACATGTTAATAGTAACACCGGGGAGCTGTTTTTT.